The 28 T cell receptor beta chains listed next were all sequenced from one sample in a study of blood T cell repertoires in COVID-19. Repertoires were generated with immunoSEQ multiplex PCR, while TCRdb's copy carries only in-frame clones and drops some. The sample yields 400,000 to 450,000 clones, 90% seen once. Sequencing input: PBMCs or T cells enriched from blood (not recorded which). Receptor source: a man younger than 35 who had recovered from COVID-19.

The chain joins TRBV18 to TRBJ1-2, with TRBD1 matching over 9 bases. V lost 3 bases and J lost 6; bases outside the gene matches: 11. Germline assignment: CDR1 KGHSH and CDR2 LQKENI. There are 16 residues in the CDR3. The CDR3 sequence: CASSPGTGFVLDGYTF. As DNA, the CDR3 is TGTGCCAGCTCACCCGGGACAGGGTTCGTCCTCGATGGCTACACCTTC.

V and J are TRBV2 and TRBJ1-1; D is undetermined. Germline V gene data show CDR1 as SNHLY and CDR2 as FYNNEI. The CDR3 runs to 13 residues. The V end was cut by 4 bases, the J end by 1 base, with 7 bases between. Here the CDR3 reads CASSAEANTEAFF. The CDR3 coding sequence is TGTGCCAGCAGTGCGGAGGCGAACACTGAAGCTTTCTTT.

This clone was counted a single time. The J gene is TRBJ2-7, the V gene TRBV6-5, with D unclear. Trimming removed 2 bases from V and 1 base from J, with 6 bases in between. Germline V lookup: CDR1 MNHEY, CDR2 SVGAGI. The CDR3 covers 13 residues. The CDR3 is CASSYRLSYEQYF. The CDR3 nucleotides read TGTGCCAGCAGTTACCGTCTATCCTACGAGCAGTACTTC.

The rearrangement links TRBV27 to TRBJ1-2; 8 bases are shared with TRBD1. V trimming: 6 bases; J trimming: 4 bases; junction bases outside the gene matches: 4. The V gene's germline CDR1 is MNHEY and CDR2 SMNVEV (reference sequence). This CDR3 has 13 residues. CDR3: CASRDGTGYGYTF. The DNA of the CDR3 is TGTGCCAGCAGGGACGGGACAGGCTATGGCTACACCTTC.

The chain joins TRBV11-2 to TRBJ1-6; D possibly corresponds to TRBD1 (5 bases). CDR1 and CDR2 from the germline V gene are SGHAT and FQNNGV. This CDR3 has 12 residues. Trimming cost V 5 bases and J 7 bases, with 6 bases left between them. The CDR3 region has the DNA TGTGCCAGCAGCCCAGGGAATTCACCCCTCCACTTT. Translated: CASSPGNSPLHF.

The chain combines TRBV27 with TRBJ2-5, with TRBD1 identical over 9 bases. V lost 0 bases, J lost 5 bases, and 10 bases stayed unmatched. From germline, CDR1 is MNHEY and CDR2 SMNVEV (reference sequence). This CDR3 region has 17 residues. The CDR3 nucleotides read TGTGCCAGCAGTTTATCGATAACGGACAGGGGAAGGGAGACCCAGTACTTC. It specifies CASSLSITDRGRETQYF.

The rearrangement uses TRBV19 and TRBJ1-2, with D perhaps TRBD1 (5 bases). CDR1 and CDR2 (germline): LNHDA, SQIVND (reference sequence). Deletions cut 4 bases from V and 7 bases from J, with 16 bases between. This CDR3 has 14 amino acids. The DNA of the CDR3 is TGTGCCAGTAGTAAGCAGTCAGGGATCGGTGGCTACACCTTC. Protein product: CASSKQSGIGGYTF.

The chain joins TRBV9 to TRBJ1-5; 10 bases map to TRBD1. Germline values: CDR1 SGDLS, CDR2 YYNGEE. After removal of 5 bases from V and 3 bases from J, the junction contained 5 bases not matched to a gene. This CDR3 region has 15 residues. This chain's CDR3 is CASSPGTGANQPQHF. CDR3 nucleotides: TGTGCCAGCAGTCCCGGGACAGGGGCCAATCAGCCCCAGCATTTT.

The chain carries TRBV28 and TRBJ1-2, with 7 positions matching TRBD1. CDR3 length: 15 amino acids. The V and J ends lost 7 bases and 4 bases, in that order; junction bases with no gene match: 12. Germline V lookup: CDR1 MDHEN, CDR2 SYDVKM. The CDR3 loop reads CASTSYRGRGYGYTF. The CDR3 region has the DNA TGTGCCAGCACCTCCTACAGGGGAAGGGGCTATGGCTACACCTTC.

The chain recombines TRBV10-3 with TRBJ1-3; possibly TRBD1 for D (6 bases). There are 12 residues in the CDR3. The germline V gene has CDR1 ENHRY and CDR2 SYGVKD. The V and J ends lost 6 bases and 4 bases respectively, with 7 bases between them. CDR3: CAIRQGGNTIYF. CDR3 nucleotide sequence: TGTGCCATCAGACAGGGCGGAAACACCATATATTTT.

This clone showed up just a few times. This sequence joins TRBV11-3 and TRBJ2-3, with 9 nucleotides matching TRBD2. V dropped 3 bases and J dropped 5; count of bases not matched to a gene: 3. Germline-derived CDR1 and CDR2 are SGHNT and YENEEA. The length of the CDR3 is 14 residues. The CDR3 nucleotides are TGTGCCAGCAGCTTGCGGGGGGGGCGAGATACGCAGTATTTT. It translates to CASSLRGGRDTQYF.

The genes are TRBV18 and TRBJ2-4, with D uncertain. Per the germline V gene, CDR1 is KGHSH and CDR2 is LQKENI. Trimming removed 3 bases from V and 7 bases from J, with 7 bases in between. This CDR3 has 12 residues. In DNA form, the CDR3 reads TGTGCCAGCTCACCCCAGGCGAACATTCAGTACTTC. This gives the protein CASSPQANIQYF.

The chain employs TRBV12-3 or TRBV12-4 and TRBJ2-7, with 9 bases identical to TRBD1. The CDR3 is 13 residues long. J gave up 4 bases and V 5 bases, and 3 bases lay outside the gene matches. The CDR3 sequence: CASSGDRAYEQYF. For the CDR3, the DNA is TGTGCCAGCAGTGGGGACAGGGCATACGAGCAGTACTTC.

The rearrangement links TRBV6-2 or TRBV6-3 to TRBJ1-2, with D possibly being TRBD1 (5 bases). From germline, CDR1 is MNHEY and CDR2 SVGEGT. The CDR3 is 15 amino acids. The V and J ends lost 5 bases and 4 bases respectively, with 17 bases between them. The CDR3 DNA reads as TGTGCCAGCAGTCCCAACGGGGGGAGAGGCTATGGCTACACCTTC. This gives the protein CASSPNGGRGYGYTF.

The chain recombines TRBV19 with TRBJ1-2; tentative D call: TRBD1 (5 bases). CDR1 is LNHDA, CDR2 SQIVND, per germline (reference sequence). The V gene lost 5 bases and the J gene lost 0 bases, with 19 bases spanning the gap. The CDR3 contains 17 residues. This CDR3 reads CASSSTWGGATNYGYTF. In nucleotides, the CDR3 is TGTGCCAGTAGTTCCACCTGGGGCGGAGCCACTAACTATGGCTACACCTTC.

The chain couples TRBV30 to TRBJ1-2; D remains unclear. Germline lookup yields CDR1 GTSNPN and CDR2 SVGIG (reference sequence). The CDR3 has 12 amino acids. With 5 bases removed from V and 4 bases from J, the gap between germline ends came to 11 bases. CDR3 nucleotides: TGTGCCTGGGCGCCAAACAGCTATGGCTACACCTTC. Translating gives CAWAPNSYGYTF.

The chain employs TRBV24-1 and TRBJ2-3, with D perhaps TRBD2 (6 bases). CDR1 is KGHDR and CDR2 is SFDVKD in the germline V gene. This CDR3 spans 17 amino acids. The V gene lost 3 bases and the J gene lost 0 bases, with 15 bases spanning the gap. The CDR3 spells CATSDPRGKPSTDTQYF. Written as DNA, the CDR3 is TGTGCCACCAGTGATCCCCGGGGGAAACCTAGCACAGATACGCAGTATTTT.

This clone was counted a few times. The rearrangement joins TRBV16 to TRBJ1-1, with D perhaps TRBD1 (6 bases). Germline V gives CDR1 KGHSY, CDR2 FQNENV. The CDR3 runs 15 residues. The ends were cut back, 2 bases at V and 4 bases at J, with 14 bases in the middle. The CDR3 DNA sequence: TGTGCCAGCAGCCAAAGTCACAGGGAGACCACTGAAGCTTTCTTT. Protein product: CASSQSHRETTEAFF.

The V and J genes are TRBV9 and TRBJ2-7; a weak D match, TRBD2 (7 bases). This CDR3 has 16 residues. V lost 0 bases and J 9 bases, leaving 22 bases between the germline ends. The germline CDR1 and CDR2 sequences are SGDLS and YYNGEE. The CDR3 bases are TGTGCCAGCAGCGTAGCTACAGGGACTTCGGGAGGAGTGCAGTACTTC. It encodes CASSVATGTSGGVQYF.

This clone was recorded a few times. The chain recombines TRBV18 with TRBJ1-5; D is ambiguous. The ends were cut back, 2 bases at V and 5 bases at J, with 7 bases in the middle. The germline V gene encodes CDR1 KGHSH and CDR2 LQKENI. This CDR3 comprises 13 residues. This chain's CDR3 is CASSPNEDQPQHF. CDR3 nucleotides: TGTGCCAGCTCACCAAATGAGGATCAGCCCCAGCATTTT.

The chain carries TRBV7-9 and TRBJ1-1; weak D call: TRBD1 (6 bases). The CDR3 is 17 residues long. The V end lost 3 bases, the J end lost 3 bases, and 20 bases lay between the germline ends. Germline V lookup: CDR1 SEHNR, CDR2 FQNEAQ (reference sequence). This chain's CDR3 is CASSFPSTGPGDTEAFF. CDR3 bases: TGTGCCAGCAGCTTTCCCTCGACAGGCCCTGGAGACACTGAAGCTTTCTTT.

The chain couples TRBV2 to TRBJ2-2; D not resolved. Trimming took 5 bases from V and 5 from J, leaving 12 bases between them. The CDR3 is made up of 14 amino acids. Germline V gives CDR1 SNHLY, CDR2 FYNNEI. CDR3 protein: CASSPSEYTGELFF. DNA of the CDR3: TGTGCCAGCAGTCCTTCTGAGTATACCGGGGAGCTGTTTTTT.

The V call is TRBV5-1, the J call TRBJ2-1; D is possibly TRBD2 (6 bases). CDR1 and CDR2 from the germline V gene are SGHRS and YFSETQ. V was trimmed by 0 bases and J by 4 bases, leaving 11 bases between them. The CDR3 contains 15 residues. The CDR3 region has the DNA TGCGCCAGCAGCTTGGACGGGACTTTATACAATGAGCAGTTCTTC. Residues: CASSLDGTLYNEQFF.

The chain has TRBV7-9 and TRBJ1-5; no definite D call. With 6 bases removed from V and 7 bases from J, the gap between germline ends came to 13 bases. There are 13 residues in the CDR3. Germline lookup yields CDR1 SEHNR and CDR2 FQNEAQ (reference sequence). Here the CDR3 DNA reads TGTGCCAGCAGTGACGACTTAATGCAGCCCCAGCATTTT. Amino acid sequence: CASSDDLMQPQHF.

The rearrangement links TRBV5-1 to TRBJ2-1, with 7 bases lining up with TRBD2. CDR3 length: 17 amino acids. Germline CDR1 and CDR2: SGHRS and YFSETQ. With V trimmed by 2 bases and J by 3 bases, 11 bases remained unmatched. The CDR3 here is CASSFWIAGLDYNEQFF. The CDR3 bases are TGCGCCAGCAGCTTTTGGATAGCGGGCCTAGACTACAATGAGCAGTTCTTC.

The chain carries TRBV4-1 and TRBJ1-2; D is ambiguous. The CDR3 extends over 15 amino acids. V was clipped by 1 base and J by 0 bases, with 9 bases between them. Germline V gene lookup returns CDR1 MGHRA and CDR2 YSYEKL. CDR3 sequence: CASSQGRGTNYGYTF. Here the CDR3 DNA reads TGCGCCAGCAGCCAAGGTCGGGGTACTAACTATGGCTACACCTTC.

V and J are TRBV10-3 and TRBJ2-2, with 7 bases fitting TRBD1. There are 14 residues in the CDR3. V was clipped by 6 bases and J by 7 bases; unmatched bases: 8. The germline V gene encodes CDR1 ENHRY and CDR2 SYGVKD. CDR3 sequence reads: CAIREGQVVGELFF. The CDR3 region has the DNA TGTGCCATCAGGGAAGGACAGGTGGTCGGGGAGCTGTTTTTT.

The V gene is TRBV10-3, the J gene TRBJ1-5; D uncertain. The V gene's germline CDR1 is ENHRY and CDR2 SYGVKD. The CDR3 length is 15 residues. V lost 0 bases and J 2 bases, leaving 8 bases between the germline ends. CDR3 nucleotide sequence: TGTGCCATCAGTGAGTCGATAGAGGGCAATCAGCCCCAGCATTTT. Protein: CAISESIEGNQPQHF.